This TCR beta chain was profiled in a study of T cell clonality in common variable immunodeficiency (dated by TCRdb to between 2014 and 2016). The study at large found these results: It was noted by the authors that sequencing of the repertoires of T cell subpopulations would be needed to clarify the cause of the increased clonality in CVID. Although equal DNA input was used, an average of approximately 82,000 unique sequences per sample was obtained for controls, compared with some 30,000 for CVID samples. Patient heterogeneity within the CVID cohort put limits on correlating repertoire features with clinical complications. TCRbeta clonality was higher in CVID subjects than in healthy controls (t-test p = 0.018), and the increase was most characteristic of about a third of subjects. Fewer deletions and N-nucleotide insertions were reportedly observed in CVID TCRbeta sequences, and highly modified clones with 13 or more V deletions were reportedly absent from CVID TCRbeta sequences. Healthy controls shared more TCRbeta clones with each other than CVID subjects shared among themselves (p < 0.0001).

This clone appeared many times. The antigen it recognizes is unknown. The read halts 3 residues ahead of the CDR3 end, with the missing end drawn from the germline J gene. For sequencing, equivalent amounts of genomic DNA were input from CVID and control samples. For every sample, a 60 bp segment covering the rearranged TCRbeta CDR3 region was amplified and then sequenced. The immunoSEQ assay, a bias-corrected multiplex PCR with high-throughput sequencing, was employed for TCRbeta amplification. Concerning the study's data processing: Every unique nucleotide sequence was considered a clone and was annotated with V, D and J genes, copy number and frequency. Sequences were labeled productive if in frame, and non-productive if out of frame or containing stop codons. As previously described, clonality was calculated on the basis of Shannon's entropy. The predicted amino acid sequences of productive clones were used to derive the mean CDR3 Kyte-Doolittle hydropathy. Using the R hclust function, scaled V gene usage was clustered hierarchically with Manhattan distance and complete linkage. Clone sharing by CDR3 amino acid sequence was assessed by resampling 12 repertoires per group over 100 rounds. The repertoires were searched for 70 published EBV-specific TCRbeta sequences and almost 250 published CMV-specific TCRbeta sequences. After a couple of CVID samples that produced fewer than 10,000 sequences were dropped from the analysis, 45 or so CVID repertoires remained. TCRdb limited this immuneACCESS table to in-frame rearrangements with V and J called. A share of clones is missing; checked studies link under half to unresolved V genes, and the rest is unexplained. That table furnishes V, J and clone size, whereas the DNA furnished D and trimming. For this sample, about 28,000 clones are listed, none of them singletons. The ten largest clones represent 10% to 15% of the sample.

The CDR3 goes from the cysteine to the phenylalanine over 11 residues. The 24 bases shown cover part of the CDR3, and their frame starts at base 1. V drops 3 bases and J drops 4 bases, leaving 5 bases in between. CDR1 is given as SGHRS and CDR2 as YFSETQ, both from the germline V gene. Most CVID patients and most healthy controls were of Caucasian heritage. From each donor, roughly 5 to 9 ml of heparinized peripheral whole blood was collected. Genomic DNA from adults with common variable immune deficiency (CVID) and from healthy adult controls was the source for sequencing TCRbeta CDR3 repertoires. The control group comprised about 22 healthy adult volunteers, some 12 female and approximately 10 male, aged roughly 20 to 75 years with a mean age of approximately 30. Diluted blood was density-centrifuged over Hypaque 1077 or Ficoll-Paque to isolate peripheral blood mononuclear cells. Genomic DNA was obtained from unsorted mononuclear cells through either Qiagen column purification or a centrifugation-based method.

The sequence is built from TRBV5-1 and TRBJ2-7, with the identity of the D gene unclear. What was sequenced was peripheral blood mononuclear cells. This sequence was found in a person aged 18 to 75 in good health. Partial CDR3 DNA: TGCGCCAGCAGCTCCAATTACGAG. Its amino acids are CASSSNYE. In full, the CDR3 reads CASSSNYEQYF.